This TCR beta chain was captured by sequencing in a study of cytomegalovirus exposure and HLA in healthy donors. General observations from the study: Listed as cytomegalovirus-associated were 150 to 200 TCR beta chains. The presence/absence work took it that sequencing depth was about the same across donors. A later examination showed that TCR association rates differed by HLA locus, with DRB1 most and HLA-C fewest.

PCR was performed using 60 Vbeta and 13 Jbeta primers. Libraries were prepared by immunoSEQ multiplex PCR; TCRdb keeps only in-frame clonotypes and omits some of them. There are 130,000 to 150,000 clones in the sample; roughly 80% occur only once, and 3.5% to 5.5% lies in the top ten. This clone was picked up a small number of times. Its antigen remains unknown. V was cut by 2 bases and J by 6 bases, with 11 bases left in between. Germline V gene sequence: CDR1 GTSNPN, CDR2 SVGIG (reference sequence). This CDR3 contains 13 residues. The J gene is TRBJ1-5, the V gene TRBV30; no firm D call. The TCR comes from a woman between 40 and 55 years old in good health and CMV-seropositive. Sequencing input: PBMCs. This CDR3 reads CAWSSRGFQPQHF. DNA for the CDR3: TGTGCCTGGAGTTCACGAGGATTTCAGCCCCAGCATTTT.